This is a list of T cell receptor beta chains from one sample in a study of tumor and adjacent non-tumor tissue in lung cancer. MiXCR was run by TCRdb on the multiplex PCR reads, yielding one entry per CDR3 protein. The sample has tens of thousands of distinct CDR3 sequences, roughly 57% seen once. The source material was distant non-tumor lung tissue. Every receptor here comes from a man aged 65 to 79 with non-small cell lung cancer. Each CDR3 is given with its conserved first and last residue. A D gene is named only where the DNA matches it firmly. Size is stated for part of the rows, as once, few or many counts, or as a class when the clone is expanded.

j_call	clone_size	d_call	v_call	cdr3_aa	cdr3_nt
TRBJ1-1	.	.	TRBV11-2	CASSPPEGLSTEAFF	TGTGCCAGCAGCCCTCCCGAGGGGCTGAGCACTGAAGCTTTCTTC
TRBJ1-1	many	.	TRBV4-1	CASSQTGMNTEAFF	TGCGCCAGCAGCCAAACAGGGATGAACACTGAAGCTTTCTTT
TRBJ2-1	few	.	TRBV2	CARDGNEQFF	TGTGCCAGAGACGGCAATGAGCAGTTCTTC
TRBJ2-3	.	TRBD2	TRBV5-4	CAISLRRRGLAGWWRADMQYF	TGTGCCATCAGCCTACGGCGGCGGGGACTAGCGGGATGGTGGAGGGCAGATATGCAGTATTTT
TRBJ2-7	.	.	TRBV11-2	CASSLGTFGLLEQHF	TGTGCCAGCAGCTTGGGAACTTTCGGGTTGCTCGAGCAGCACTTC
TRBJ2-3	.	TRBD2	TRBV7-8	CASSPAAGAGPDTHYF	TGTGCCAGCAGCCCCGCAGCGGGGGCAGGCCCAGATACGCATTATTTT
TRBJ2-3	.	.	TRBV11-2	CASSPGLTADTQYF	TGTGCCAGCAGCCCCGGACTAACCGCAGATACGCAGTATTTT
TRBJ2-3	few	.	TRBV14	CASSQVSGLSTGTQYF	TGTGCCAGCAGCCAAGTCTCGGGGCTTAGCACAGGTACGCAGTATTTT
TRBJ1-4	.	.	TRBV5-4	CVSSLGWEKLFF	TGTGTCAGCAGCTTGGGGTGGGAAAAACTGTTTTTT
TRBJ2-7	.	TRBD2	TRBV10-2	CANMGRGDMQYF	TGCGCCAACATGGGGAGGGGTGACATGCAGTACTTC
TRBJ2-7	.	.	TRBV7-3	CANSAGAASEQYF	TGTGCCAACAGCGCCGGGGCGGCTAGCGAGCAGTACTTC
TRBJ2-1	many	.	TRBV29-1	CSVGGGPLEQFF	TGCAGCGTTGGGGGGGGGCCCTTAGAGCAGTTCTTC
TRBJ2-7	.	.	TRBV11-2	CARGPLTLRHEQYF	TGTGCCAGGGGCCCCCTCACATTAAGACACGAGCAGTACTTC
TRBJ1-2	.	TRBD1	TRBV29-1	CSTTGGGAEYGYTF	TGCAGTACCACGGGAGGGGGCGCAGAATATGGCTACACCTTC
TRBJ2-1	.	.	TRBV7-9	CASSPAVDEHFF	TGTGCCAGCAGCCCAGCAGTCGATGAGCACTTCTTC
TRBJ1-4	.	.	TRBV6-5	CASSYSVRGEETNEKLFF	TGTGCCAGCAGTTACTCCGTACGGGGGGAGGAAACTAATGAAAAACTGTTTTTT
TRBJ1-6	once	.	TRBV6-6	CANSYLPNSPLHF	TGTGCCAACAGTTACCTGCCGAATTCACCCCTCCACTTT